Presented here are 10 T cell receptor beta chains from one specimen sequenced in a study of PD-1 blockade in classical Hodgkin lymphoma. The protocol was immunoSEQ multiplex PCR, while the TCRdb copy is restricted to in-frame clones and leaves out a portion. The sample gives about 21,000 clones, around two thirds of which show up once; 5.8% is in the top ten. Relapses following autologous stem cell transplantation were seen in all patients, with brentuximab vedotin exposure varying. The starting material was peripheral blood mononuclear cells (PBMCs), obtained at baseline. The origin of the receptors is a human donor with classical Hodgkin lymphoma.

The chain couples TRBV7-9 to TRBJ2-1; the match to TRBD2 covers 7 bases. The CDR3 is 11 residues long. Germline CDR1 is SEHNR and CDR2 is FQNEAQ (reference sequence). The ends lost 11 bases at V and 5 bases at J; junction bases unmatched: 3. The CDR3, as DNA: TGTGCCCGGGGGGACCACAATGAGCAGTTCTTC. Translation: CARGDHNEQFF. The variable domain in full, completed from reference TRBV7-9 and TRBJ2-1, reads DTGVSQNPRHKITKRGQNVTFRCDPISEHNRLYWYRQTLGQGPEFLTYFQNEAQLEKSRLLSDRFSAERPKGSFSTLEIQRTEQGDSAMYLCARGDHNEQFFGPGTRLTVL.

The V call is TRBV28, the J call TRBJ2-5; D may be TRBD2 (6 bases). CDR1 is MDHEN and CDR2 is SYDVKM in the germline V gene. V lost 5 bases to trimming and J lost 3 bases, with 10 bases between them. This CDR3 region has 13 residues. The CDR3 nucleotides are TGTGCCAGCAGTATCCCGGGGGAAGAGACCCAGTACTTC. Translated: CASSIPGEETQYF.

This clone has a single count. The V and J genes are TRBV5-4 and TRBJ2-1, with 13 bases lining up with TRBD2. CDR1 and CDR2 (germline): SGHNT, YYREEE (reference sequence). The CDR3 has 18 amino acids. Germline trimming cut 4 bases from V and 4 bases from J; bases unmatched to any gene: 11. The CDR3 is CASSPLLAGGGIYNEQFF. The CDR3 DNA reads TGTGCCAGCAGCCCCCTACTAGCGGGAGGGGGAATTTACAATGAGCAGTTCTTC.

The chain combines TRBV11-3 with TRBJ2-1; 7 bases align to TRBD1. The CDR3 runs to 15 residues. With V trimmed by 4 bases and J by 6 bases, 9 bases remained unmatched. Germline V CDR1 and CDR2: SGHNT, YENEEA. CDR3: CASSSRQGPGNEQFF. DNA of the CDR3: TGTGCCAGCAGCTCCCGACAGGGCCCTGGCAATGAGCAGTTCTTC.

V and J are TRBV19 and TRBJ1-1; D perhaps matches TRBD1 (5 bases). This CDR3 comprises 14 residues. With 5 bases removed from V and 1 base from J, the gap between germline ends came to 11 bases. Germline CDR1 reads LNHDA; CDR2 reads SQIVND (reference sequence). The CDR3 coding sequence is TGTGCCAGTAGTGGGATGGGGCCGAACACTGAAGCTTTCTTT. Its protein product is CASSGMGPNTEAFF.

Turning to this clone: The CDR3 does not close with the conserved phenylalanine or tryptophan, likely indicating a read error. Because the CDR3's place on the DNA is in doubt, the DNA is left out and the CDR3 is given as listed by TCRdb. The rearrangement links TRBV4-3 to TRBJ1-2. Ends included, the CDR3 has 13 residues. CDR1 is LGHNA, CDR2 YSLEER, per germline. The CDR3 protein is CASSQDGTGLLSL.

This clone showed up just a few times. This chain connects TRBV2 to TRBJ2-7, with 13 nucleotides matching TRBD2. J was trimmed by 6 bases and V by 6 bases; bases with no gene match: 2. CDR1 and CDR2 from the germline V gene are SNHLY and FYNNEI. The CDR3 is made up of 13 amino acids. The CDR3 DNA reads TGTGCCAGCAGCTGGACTAGCGGGAGCGAGCAGTACTTC. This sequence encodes CASSWTSGSEQYF.

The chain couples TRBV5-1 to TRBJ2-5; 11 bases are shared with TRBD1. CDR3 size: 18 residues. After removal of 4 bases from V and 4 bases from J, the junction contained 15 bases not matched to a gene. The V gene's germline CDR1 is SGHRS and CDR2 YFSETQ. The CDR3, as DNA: TGCGCCAGCAGCCCGGGTCGCCGGGGACAGGGGGTAGGAGAGACCCAGTACTTC. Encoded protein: CASSPGRRGQGVGETQYF.

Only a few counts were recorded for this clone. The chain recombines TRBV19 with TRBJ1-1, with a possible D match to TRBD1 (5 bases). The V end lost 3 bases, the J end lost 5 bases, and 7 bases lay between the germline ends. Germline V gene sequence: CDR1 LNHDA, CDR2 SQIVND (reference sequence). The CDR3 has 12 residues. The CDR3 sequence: CASSIRDTEAFF. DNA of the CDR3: TGTGCCAGTAGTATCAGGGATACTGAAGCTTTCTTT.

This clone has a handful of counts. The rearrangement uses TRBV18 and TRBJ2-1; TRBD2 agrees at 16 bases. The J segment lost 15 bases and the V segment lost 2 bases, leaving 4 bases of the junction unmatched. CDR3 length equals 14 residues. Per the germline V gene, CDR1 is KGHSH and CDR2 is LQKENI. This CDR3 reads CASSPGTSGGATFF. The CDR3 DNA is TGTGCCAGCTCACCAGGGACTAGCGGGGGGGCCACGTTCTTC.